The 24 T cell receptor beta chains in this list originate from one sample, sequenced in a study of cytomegalovirus exposure and HLA in healthy donors. The PCR made use of 60 Vbeta and 13 Jbeta primers. The data were produced by immunoSEQ multiplex PCR, yet TCRdb's version contains in-frame clones alone and is incomplete. Seen here are 90,000 to 150,000 clones, nearly 80% observed once, and the top ten hold around 3%. Sample: PBMCs. These receptors were taken from a woman aged 25 to 39 in good health and CMV-seropositive.

This rearrangement joins TRBV6-4 to TRBJ2-5; D is possibly TRBD1 (5 bases). CDR1 MRHNA and CDR2 SNTAGT come from the germline V gene. The V and J ends lost 7 bases and 11 bases respectively, with 23 bases between them. The CDR3 consists of 14 residues. Here the CDR3 DNA reads TGTGCCAGCACACAGGTATCCCTAGTGAATGAGCAGTACTTC. Its translation: CASTQVSLVNEQYF.

The V and J genes are TRBV13 and TRBJ1-1; no clear D gene. Germline CDR1 and CDR2: PRHDT and FYEKMQ (reference sequence). This CDR3 spans 12 amino acids. V gave up 0 bases and J gave up 8 bases, with 7 bases separating them. CDR3 nucleotides: TGTGCCAGCAGCTTAGGCATGGCAGAAGCTTTCTTT. Protein sequence: CASSLGMAEAFF.

V is TRBV28 and J is TRBJ2-7; 10 bases match TRBD2. The CDR3 is 14 residues long. The trim removed 6 bases at V and 3 bases at J, leaving 5 bases unmatched. Germline V gene data show CDR1 as MDHEN and CDR2 as SYDVKM. The CDR3 loop is CASRPRTSGYEQYF. The CDR3 coding sequence is TGTGCCAGCAGACCTCGGACTAGCGGCTACGAGCAGTACTTC.

This chain links TRBV28 with TRBJ1-5; D may be TRBD1 (6 bases). CDR1 is MDHEN, CDR2 SYDVKM, per germline. The ends were cut back, 2 bases at V and 1 base at J, with 12 bases in the middle. This CDR3 spans 16 amino acids. CDR3 nucleotide sequence: TGTGCCAGCAGTTTAACAGGGCGGGGGAGCAATCAGCCCCAGCATTTT. The encoded protein is CASSLTGRGSNQPQHF.

This clone was recorded a few times. This chain connects TRBV7-4 to TRBJ1-5; 9 bases are shared with TRBD1. This CDR3 has 15 residues. The V and J ends lost 5 bases and 2 bases, in that order; junction bases with no gene match: 4. Germline CDR1 reads SGHVT; CDR2 reads SQSDAQ. The CDR3 is CASSKQGAGNQPQHF. The CDR3 DNA reads TGTGCCAGCAGCAAACAGGGGGCGGGCAATCAGCCCCAGCATTTT.

The chain's CDR3 is CASSYGGQGGLEQFF. The CDR3 region has the DNA TGTGCCAGCAGTTACGGGGGACAGGGAGGTTTGGAGCAGTTCTTC. The chain couples TRBV6-6 to TRBJ2-1; 9 bases agree with TRBD1. The CDR3 totals 15 residues. The V and J ends lost 2 bases and 10 bases, in that order; junction bases with no gene match: 9. Germline V gene sequence: CDR1 MNHNY, CDR2 SVGAGI (reference sequence).

The chain joins TRBV6-4 to TRBJ1-4; D gene ambiguous. Deletions cut 10 bases from V and 3 bases from J, with 18 bases between. The CDR3 is 15 amino acids. Germline V gives CDR1 MRHNA, CDR2 SNTAGT. CDR3 residues: CATSKTAGANEKLFF. The CDR3 DNA is TGTGCCACCTCTAAGACGGCCGGGGCTAATGAAAAACTGTTTTTT.

The chain links TRBV28 to TRBJ2-7; 7 positions agree with TRBD2. The CDR3 sequence is 14 residues long. CDR1 and CDR2 from the germline V gene are MDHEN and SYDVKM. After removal of 4 bases from V and 2 bases from J, the junction contained 5 bases not matched to a gene. The CDR3 reads CASSSPGGTYEQYF. The DNA of the CDR3 is TGTGCCAGCAGTTCCCCGGGGGGTACCTACGAGCAGTACTTC.

V is TRBV9 and J is TRBJ2-7; TRBD1 matches at 8 bases. This CDR3 region has 15 residues. Germline CDR1 is SGDLS and CDR2 is YYNGEE. Trimming took 0 bases from V and 3 from J; bases not matched to a gene: 5. This chain's CDR3 is CASSVGPGQGYEQYF. CDR3 DNA sequence: TGTGCCAGCAGCGTAGGCCCAGGACAGGGCTACGAGCAGTACTTC.

The rearrangement uses TRBV18 and TRBJ1-1, with TRBD1 matching 7 bases. V trimming: 3 bases; J trimming: 1 base; junction bases outside the gene matches: 8. The CDR3 is 16 residues long. Germline V gives CDR1 KGHSH, CDR2 LQKENI. CDR3 residues: CASSPGLGGPNTEAFF. DNA of the CDR3: TGTGCCAGCTCACCGGGTTTAGGGGGCCCGAACACTGAAGCTTTCTTT.

This clone is labeled as medium-sized. The chain joins TRBV4-3 to TRBJ2-3; 8 bases match TRBD2. After removal of 0 bases from V and 10 bases from J, the junction contained 15 bases not matched to a gene. In germline, CDR1 is LGHNA, CDR2 YSLEER. This CDR3 has 17 amino acids. Here the CDR3 DNA reads TGCGCCAGCAGCCAAGATGTGGGACTAGGGGACATTGGGGCGCAGTATTTT. This sequence encodes CASSQDVGLGDIGAQYF.

V usage is TRBV5-6 and J usage is TRBJ2-7; 12 bases map to TRBD2. Germline V CDR1 and CDR2: SGHDT, YYEEEE. The CDR3 spans 16 residues. The V and J ends lost 4 bases and 5 bases, in that order; junction bases with no gene match: 10. DNA of the CDR3: TGTGCCAGCAGCGCCGCTAGCGGGGGGGCGGGAAACGAGCAGTACTTC. Its translation is CASSAASGGAGNEQYF.

The table lists this clone with a few counts. The rearrangement joins TRBV29-1 to TRBJ2-3; D is ambiguous. The CDR3 length is 12 residues. V lost 3 bases, J lost 1 base, and 5 bases lay in between. Germline assignment: CDR1 SQVTM and CDR2 ANQGSEA. CDR3 region: CSVDEGTDTQYF. CDR3 sequence (DNA): TGCAGCGTTGATGAGGGCACAGATACGCAGTATTTT.

The V call is TRBV2, the J call TRBJ2-4; D is possibly TRBD2 (6 bases). V lost 6 bases to trimming and J lost 5 bases, with 14 bases between them. The CDR3 is 14 amino acids. Germline V CDR1 and CDR2: SNHLY, FYNNEI. This CDR3 is CASSGGRGENIQYF. The CDR3, as DNA: TGTGCCAGCAGCGGGGGACGCGGGGAAAACATTCAGTACTTC.

The V call is TRBV5-1, the J call TRBJ1-2; weak D call: TRBD1 (6 bases). CDR1 and CDR2 (germline): SGHRS, YFSETQ. CDR3 size: 13 residues. The V and J ends lost 5 bases and 4 bases respectively, with 12 bases between them. The chain's CDR3 is CASRSGQRYGYTF. CDR3 nucleotides: TGCGCCAGCAGATCTGGACAGCGCTATGGCTACACCTTC.

V usage is TRBV7-2 and J usage is TRBJ2-2; 9 nucleotides match TRBD2. Germline CDR1 reads SGHTA; CDR2 reads FQGNSA. V trimming: 2 bases; J trimming: 4 bases; junction bases outside the gene matches: 5. This CDR3 contains 16 residues. The CDR3 region is CASSLKRTSATGELFF. The CDR3 nucleotides are TGTGCCAGCAGCTTAAAAAGGACTAGCGCCACCGGGGAGCTGTTTTTT.

This clone was detected only once. This sequence joins TRBV7-2 and TRBJ2-7; possible D gene TRBD2, 7 bases. The CDR3 is 17 residues long. The V gene lost 5 bases and the J gene lost 0 bases, with 20 bases spanning the gap. Per germline, CDR1 SGHTA and CDR2 FQGNSA. CDR3 nucleotide sequence: TGTGCCAGCAGCCGCATTGCGCTAGCGGACAGCTCCTACGAGCAGTACTTC. Translation gives CASSRIALADSSYEQYF. The entire variable domain, with the rest obtained from reference TRBV7-2 and TRBJ2-7, is as follows: GAGVSQSPSNKVTEKGKDVELRCDPISGHTALYWYRQSLGQGLEFLIYFQGNSAPDKSGLPSDRFSAERTGGSVSTLTIQRTQQEDSAVYLCASSRIALADSSYEQYFGPGTRLTVT.

The J gene is TRBJ1-4, the V gene TRBV14; D may be TRBD1 (6 bases). Germline V gives CDR1 SGHDN, CDR2 FVKESK. The CDR3 is 20 amino acids. Trimming removed 0 bases at V and 3 bases at J, with 23 bases between. For the CDR3, the DNA is TGTGCCAGCAGCCAAGAAGATGGTGATGGGGGCTACTGGCCTAATGAAAAACTGTTTTTT. Translating gives CASSQEDGDGGYWPNEKLFF.

The rearrangement links TRBV28 to TRBJ1-6, with 7 nucleotides matching TRBD1. The length of the CDR3 is 14 residues. J was trimmed by 7 bases and V by 5 bases; bases with no gene match: 5. In germline, CDR1 is MDHEN, CDR2 SYDVKM. CDR3 protein: CASSLDRENSPLHF. Here the CDR3 DNA reads TGTGCCAGCAGTCTAGACAGGGAGAATTCACCCCTCCACTTT.

This clone was counted once. This rearrangement joins TRBV10-1 to TRBJ2-7; 11 positions match TRBD1. Germline loops: CDR1 WNHNN, CDR2 SYGVQD (reference sequence). This CDR3 is 18 amino acids long. The V gene end was trimmed by 0 bases and the J gene end by 3 bases; junction bases not matched to a gene: 10. CDR3 DNA sequence: TGCGCCAGCAGTGAGTCCAACGCCGGGACAGGGGGATTCTACGAGCAGTACTTC. The encoded protein is CASSESNAGTGGFYEQYF.

The chain joins TRBV5-4 to TRBJ1-6, with TRBD1 as a possible D gene (5 bases). V was trimmed by 4 bases and J by 8 bases, leaving 13 bases between them. CDR1 and CDR2 (germline): SGHNT, YYREEE (reference sequence). This CDR3 is built from 14 residues. CDR3 bases: TGTGCCAGCAGCCTCGGGACTGTAGATTCACCCCTCCACTTT. Translation: CASSLGTVDSPLHF.

The sample holds one count of this clone. V and J are TRBV28 and TRBJ1-2, with 10 bases aligning to TRBD1. The CDR3 length is 15 residues. CDR1 is MDHEN and CDR2 is SYDVKM in the germline V gene. Germline trimming cut 5 bases from V and 5 bases from J; bases unmatched to any gene: 8. CDR3 DNA: TGTGCCAGCAGTCCCGGGGACAGGGGAATGTATGGCTACACCTTC. As protein: CASSPGDRGMYGYTF.

The chain carries TRBV7-9 and TRBJ2-3, with TRBD1 identical over 8 bases. Trimming cost V 0 bases and J 2 bases; bases outside gene matches: 1. Germline values: CDR1 SEHNR, CDR2 FQNEAQ (reference sequence). CDR3 size: 15 residues. The CDR3 bases are TGTGCCAGCAGCTTAGCGCAGGGGGCCACAGATACGCAGTATTTT. Translated, it gives CASSLAQGATDTQYF.

The gene calls are TRBV5-6 and TRBJ2-7, with 9 bases identical to TRBD2. The CDR3 is 15 amino acids. The V gene end was trimmed by 3 bases and the J gene end by 7 bases; junction bases not matched to a gene: 11. The germline CDR1 and CDR2 sequences are SGHDT and YYEEEE. The CDR3 sequence: CASSYTGTSIKEQYF. The CDR3 nucleotides are TGTGCCAGCAGCTACACCGGGACTAGCATAAAAGAGCAGTACTTC.